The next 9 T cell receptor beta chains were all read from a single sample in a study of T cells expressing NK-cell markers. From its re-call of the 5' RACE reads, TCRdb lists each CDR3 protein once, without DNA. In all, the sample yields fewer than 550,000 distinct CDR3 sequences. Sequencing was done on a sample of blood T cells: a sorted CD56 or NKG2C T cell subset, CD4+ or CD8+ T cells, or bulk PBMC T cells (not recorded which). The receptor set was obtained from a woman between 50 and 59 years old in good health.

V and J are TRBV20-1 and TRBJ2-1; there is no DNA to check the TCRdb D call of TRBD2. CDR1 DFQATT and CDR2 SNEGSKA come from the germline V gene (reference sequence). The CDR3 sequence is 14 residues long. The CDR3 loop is CSARAGLTNNEQFF.

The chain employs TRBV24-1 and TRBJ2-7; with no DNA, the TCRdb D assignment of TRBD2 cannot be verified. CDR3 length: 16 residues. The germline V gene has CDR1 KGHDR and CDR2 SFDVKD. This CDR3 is CATSETSGNGYYEQYF.

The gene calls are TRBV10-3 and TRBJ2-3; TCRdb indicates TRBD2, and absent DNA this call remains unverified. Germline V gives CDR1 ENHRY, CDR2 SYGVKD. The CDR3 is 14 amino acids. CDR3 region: CAITSGSYRDTQYF.

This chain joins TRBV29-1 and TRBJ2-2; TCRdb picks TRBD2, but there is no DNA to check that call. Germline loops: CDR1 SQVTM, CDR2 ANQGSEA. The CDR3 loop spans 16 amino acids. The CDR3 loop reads CSAVTSGSFGTGELFF.

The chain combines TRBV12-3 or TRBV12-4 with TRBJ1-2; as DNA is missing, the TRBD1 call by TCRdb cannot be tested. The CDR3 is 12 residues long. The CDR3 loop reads CASSGAGYGYTF.

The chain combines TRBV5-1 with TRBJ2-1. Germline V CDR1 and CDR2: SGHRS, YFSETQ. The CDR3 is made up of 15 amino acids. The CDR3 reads CASSLYSGAYNEQFF. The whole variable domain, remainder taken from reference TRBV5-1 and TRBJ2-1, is KAGVTQTPRYLIKTRGQQVTLSCSPISGHRSVSWYQQTPGQGLQFLFEYFSETQRNKGNFPGRFSGRQFSNSRSEMNVSTLELGDSALYLCASSLYSGAYNEQFFGPGTRLTVL.

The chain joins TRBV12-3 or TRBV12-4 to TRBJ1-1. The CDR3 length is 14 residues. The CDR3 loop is CASKTGPLVTEAFF.

This CDR3 reads CASSLILATDTQYF. The chain combines TRBV7-9 with TRBJ2-3. Looked up from germline, CDR1 is SEHNR and CDR2 is FQNEAQ (reference sequence). The CDR3 consists of 14 residues.

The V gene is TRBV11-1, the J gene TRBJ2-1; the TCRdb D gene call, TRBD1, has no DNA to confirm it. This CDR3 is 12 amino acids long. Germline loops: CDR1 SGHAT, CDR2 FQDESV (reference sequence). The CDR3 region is CASSTGGSEQFF.